This T cell receptor (beta chain) was profiled in a study of T cells in women clearing cervical HPV infection. Study in general: Case blood was drawn a median about 150 days after lesion detection.

Produced via immunoSEQ multiplex PCR; TCRdb's table is partial and in-frame only. The specimen's table records more than 45,000 clones. All donors had a single incident cervical HPV16 infection, not prevalent. Points on this clone: The sequence runs out 3 residues before the end of the CDR3; the remainder is reconstructed from the germline J gene.

Germline loops: CDR1 SGHTA, CDR2 FQGTGA. Trimming pared 3 bases from V and 3 bases from J, leaving 8 bases between. CDR3 length: 14 residues. The TCR comes from a woman between 18 and 70 years old with a cervical HPV16 infection that either progressed to CIN3+ or cleared (not recorded which). The chain carries TRBV7-3 and TRBJ2-2; unclear D gene. Sequencing was carried out using blood buffy coat. Incomplete CDR3 DNA: TGTGCCAGCAGCTTCGGGTGGGACACCGGGGAG. This sequence encodes CASSFGWDTGE. In full, the CDR3 is CASSFGWDTGELFF.